These T cell receptor beta chains were read from a single sample in a study of PD-1 blockade in classical Hodgkin lymphoma. Measured with immunoSEQ multiplex PCR; TCRdb has only the in-frame clones, and not every one. The table has nearly 20,000 clones, approximately 80% seen once; the top ten hold approximately 42%. The sequenced sample was peripheral blood mononuclear cells (PBMCs), obtained before the fourth cycle of nivolumab. Source of these receptors: a human donor with classical Hodgkin lymphoma. Both conserved end residues are part of each CDR3. A D gene is named only where the DNA matches it firmly. Size is omitted from some rows. Given values are once, few, many or a class for expanded clones.

clone size,V gene,D gene,J gene,CDR3 DNA,CDR3 protein
once,TRBV29-1,-,TRBJ2-5,TGCAGCGTTGAAGTCGGAGGGGTTGTAGGAGAGACCCAGTACTTC,CSVEVGGVVGETQYF
-,TRBV30,-,TRBJ1-3,TGTGCCTGGTCCCTGGGGGGGAGTGGAAACACCATATATTTT,CAWSLGGSGNTIYF
-,TRBV29-1,-,TRBJ1-4,TGCAGCGTTGTGGTAGATGGGACAAACGAAAAACTGTTTTTT,CSVVVDGTNEKLFF
-,TRBV7-9,-,TRBJ1-6,TGTGCCAGCAGCTTAGGGCCGCGGGACCTTTCACCCCTCCACTTT,CASSLGPRDLSPLHF
-,TRBV19,-,TRBJ1-1,TGTGCCAGTAGTATAGTAGGGGGTACTGAAGCTTTCTTT,CASSIVGGTEAFF
-,TRBV4-1,-,TRBJ1-1,TGCGCCAGCAGCCAAGATACTCGGGAAATCGGATTGAACACTGAAGCTTTCTTT,CASSQDTREIGLNTEAFF
-,TRBV10-3,-,TRBJ2-1,TGTGCCATCAGTGAGTCGCCAGAACCCGGGTACGGGGAGCAGTTCTTC,CAISESPEPGYGEQFF
-,TRBV5-1,-,TRBJ2-2,TGCGCCAGCAGCTCAATGGGTAGTTCGGGCACCGGGGAGCTGTTTTTT,CASSSMGSSGTGELFF
-,TRBV28,TRBD1,TRBJ1-2,TGTGCCAGCGTTCAGGGGGCACGCTATGGCTACACCTTC,CASVQGARYGYTF
-,TRBV2,-,TRBJ2-7,TGTGCCAGCAGGGGGTACGAGCAGTACTTC,CASRGYEQYF
-,TRBV4-3,TRBD2,TRBJ2-5,TGCGCCAGCAGCCAACTCCCGGGACTAGAAGAGACCCAGTACTTC,CASSQLPGLEETQYF
-,TRBV7-2,-,TRBJ1-3,TGTGCCAGCAGCTTAGCTACCCTGCCCCCTGGAAACACCATATATTTT,CASSLATLPPGNTIYF
-,TRBV27,TRBD2,TRBJ2-3,TGTGCCAGCAGTCTGCCGGGACTAGCGGCCACAGATACGCAGTATTTT,CASSLPGLAATDTQYF
once,TRBV4-1,-,TRBJ2-7,TGCGCCAGCAGCCAAGAATCGATGGCAAGCCCCTACGAGCAGTACTTC,CASSQESMASPYEQYF
-,TRBV7-9,TRBD2,TRBJ2-1,TGTGCCAGCAGCTTAAGACTAGCGGTAGAGGAGCAGTTCTTC,CASSLRLAVEEQFF
-,TRBV14,-,TRBJ1-1,TGTGCCAGCAGCCTACAGAGAATGAACACTGAAGCTTTCTTT,CASSLQRMNTEAFF
-,TRBV7-2,-,TRBJ2-7,TGTGCCAGCAGCCGACGGATCGGAACAGCACCGGCCTACGAGCAGTACTTC,CASSRRIGTAPAYEQYF
-,TRBV7-9,-,TRBJ1-2,TGTGCCAGCAGCTTACGGGACTATGGCTACACCTTC,CASSLRDYGYTF
-,TRBV5-4,-,TRBJ2-3,TGTGCCAGCACCCCAGGCCAAGGGAGCACAGATACGCAGTATTTT,CASTPGQGSTDTQYF
-,TRBV25-1,TRBD1,TRBJ2-5,TGTGCCAGCAGTTCTCGGGACAGGGGGGGAGAGACCCAGTACTTC,CASSSRDRGGETQYF
-,TRBV6-1,TRBD1,TRBJ1-2,TGTGCCAGCCTAAGGGACAGAGCTAACTATGGCTACACCTTC,CASLRDRANYGYTF
-,TRBV30,-,TRBJ2-7,TGTGCCTGGTGTCCGGGGGCAAGCTACGAGCAGTACTTC,CAWCPGASYEQYF
-,TRBV29-1,-,TRBJ2-3,TGCAGCGCCCCTGGGGAGGGCACAGATACGCAGTATTTT,CSAPGEGTDTQYF
-,TRBV7-9,-,TRBJ2-1,TGTGCCAGCAGCTTCATCCGGGATTTCGGGTCAGATGAGCAGTTCTTC,CASSFIRDFGSDEQFF
-,TRBV18,-,TRBJ2-1,TGTGCCAGCTCACCACGGGACCGCAATGAGCAGTTCTTC,CASSPRDRNEQFF
medium-sized,TRBV6-1,-,TRBJ1-4,TGTGCCAGCCGGCGTGGGGTTGGGGGTGAAAAACTGTTTTTT,CASRRGVGGEKLFF
-,TRBV28,-,TRBJ2-1,TGTGCCAGCAGTTCCTTCCCTAGCGTAGGGGGGTTAAGCTCCTACAATGAGCAGTTCTTC,CASSSFPSVGGLSSYNEQFF
-,TRBV5-6,-,TRBJ1-3,TGTGCCAGCAGCTTGTATGAGACCATATATTTT,CASSLYETIYF
-,TRBV11-3,-,TRBJ2-3,TGTGCCAGCAGCTCAACCACAGATACGCAGTATTTT,CASSSTTDTQYF
-,TRBV6-1,-,TRBJ1-2,TGTGCCAGCAGTGCGGGGGACTATGGCTACACCTTC,CASSAGDYGYTF